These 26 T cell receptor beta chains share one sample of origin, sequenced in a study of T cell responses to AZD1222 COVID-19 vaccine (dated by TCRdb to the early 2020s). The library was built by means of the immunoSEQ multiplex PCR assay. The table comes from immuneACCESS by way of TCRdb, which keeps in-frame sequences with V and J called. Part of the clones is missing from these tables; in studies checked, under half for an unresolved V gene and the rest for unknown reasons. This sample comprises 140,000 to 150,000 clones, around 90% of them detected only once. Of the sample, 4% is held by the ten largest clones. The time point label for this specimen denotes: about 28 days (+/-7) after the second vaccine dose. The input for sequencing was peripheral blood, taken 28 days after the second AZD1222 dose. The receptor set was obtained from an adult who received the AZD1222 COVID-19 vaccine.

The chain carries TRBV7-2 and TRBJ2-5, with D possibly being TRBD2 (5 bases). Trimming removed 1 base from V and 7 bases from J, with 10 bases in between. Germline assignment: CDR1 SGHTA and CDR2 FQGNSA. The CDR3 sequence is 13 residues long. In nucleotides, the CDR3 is TGTGCCAGCAGCTTAGAACGGACTGGGACCCAGTACTTC. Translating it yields CASSLERTGTQYF.

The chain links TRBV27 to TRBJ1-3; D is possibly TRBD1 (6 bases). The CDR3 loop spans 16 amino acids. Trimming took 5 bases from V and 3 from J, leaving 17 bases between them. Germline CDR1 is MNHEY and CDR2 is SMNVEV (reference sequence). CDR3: CASSPSPGASGNTIYF. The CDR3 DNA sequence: TGTGCCAGCAGTCCCTCGCCGGGGGCGAGTGGAAACACCATATATTTT.

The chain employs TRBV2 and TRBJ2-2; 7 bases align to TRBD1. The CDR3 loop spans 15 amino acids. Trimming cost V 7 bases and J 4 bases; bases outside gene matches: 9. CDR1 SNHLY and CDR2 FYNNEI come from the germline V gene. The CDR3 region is CASTTGVGGTGELFF. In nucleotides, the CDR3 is TGTGCCAGCACCACAGGGGTAGGAGGCACCGGGGAGCTGTTTTTT.

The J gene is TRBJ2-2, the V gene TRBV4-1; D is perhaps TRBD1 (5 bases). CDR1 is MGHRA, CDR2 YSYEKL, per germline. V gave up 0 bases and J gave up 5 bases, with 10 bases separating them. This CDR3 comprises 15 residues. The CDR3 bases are TGCGCCAGCAGCCAAGACAGGGCCCTGACCGGGGAGCTGTTTTTT. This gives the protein CASSQDRALTGELFF.

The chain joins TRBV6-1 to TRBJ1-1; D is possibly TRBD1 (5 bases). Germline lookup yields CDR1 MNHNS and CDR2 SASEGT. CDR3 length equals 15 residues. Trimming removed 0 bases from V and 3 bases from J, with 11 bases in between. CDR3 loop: CASSEAGGGYTEAFF. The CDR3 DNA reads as TGTGCCAGCAGTGAAGCTGGGGGGGGATACACTGAAGCTTTCTTT.

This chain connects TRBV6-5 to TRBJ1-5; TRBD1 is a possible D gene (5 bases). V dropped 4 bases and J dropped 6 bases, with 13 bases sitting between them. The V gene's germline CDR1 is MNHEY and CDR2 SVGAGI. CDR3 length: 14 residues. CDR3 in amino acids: CASSSRGVIQPQHF. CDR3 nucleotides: TGTGCCAGCAGTTCTCGGGGGGTAATTCAGCCCCAGCATTTT.

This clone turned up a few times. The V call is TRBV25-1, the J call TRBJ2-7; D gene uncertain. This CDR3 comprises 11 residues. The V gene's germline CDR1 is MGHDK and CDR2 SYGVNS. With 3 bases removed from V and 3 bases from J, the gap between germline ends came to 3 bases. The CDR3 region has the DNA TGTGCCAGCAGTGACAACTACGAGCAGTACTTC. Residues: CASSDNYEQYF.

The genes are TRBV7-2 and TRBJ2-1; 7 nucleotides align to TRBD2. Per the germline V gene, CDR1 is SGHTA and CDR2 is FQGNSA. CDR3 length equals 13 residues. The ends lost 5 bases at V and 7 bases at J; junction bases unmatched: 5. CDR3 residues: CASSRRGGNEQFF. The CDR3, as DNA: TGTGCCAGCAGCCGCCGGGGAGGGAATGAGCAGTTCTTC.

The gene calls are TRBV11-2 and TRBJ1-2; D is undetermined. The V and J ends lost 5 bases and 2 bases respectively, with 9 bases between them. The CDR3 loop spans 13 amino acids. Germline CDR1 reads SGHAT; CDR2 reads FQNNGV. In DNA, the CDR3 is TGTGCCAGCAGCCCGGAGCCGAACTATGGCTACACCTTC. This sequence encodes CASSPEPNYGYTF.

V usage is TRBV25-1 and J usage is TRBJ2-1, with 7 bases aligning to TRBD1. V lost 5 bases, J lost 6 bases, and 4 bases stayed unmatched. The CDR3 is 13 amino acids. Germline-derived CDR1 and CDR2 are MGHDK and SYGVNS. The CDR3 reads CASSIAGGNEQFF. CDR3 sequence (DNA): TGTGCCAGCAGTATAGCAGGGGGCAATGAGCAGTTCTTC.

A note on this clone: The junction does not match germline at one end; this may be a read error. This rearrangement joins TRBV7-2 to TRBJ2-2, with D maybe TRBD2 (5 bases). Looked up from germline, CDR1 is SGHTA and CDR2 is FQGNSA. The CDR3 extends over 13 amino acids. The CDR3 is CARPIPLTGEPFF. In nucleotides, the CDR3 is TGTGCCAGGCCGATCCCTTTGACCGGGGAGCCGTTTTTT.

The CDR3 loop is CASGVGDTQYF. DNA for the CDR3: TGTGCCAGCGGGGTGGGGGATACGCAGTATTTT. The chain has TRBV25-1 and TRBJ2-3; D is undetermined. The CDR3 has 11 residues. Germline V gene data show CDR1 as MGHDK and CDR2 as SYGVNS. Deletions cut 8 bases from V and 6 bases from J, with 9 bases between.

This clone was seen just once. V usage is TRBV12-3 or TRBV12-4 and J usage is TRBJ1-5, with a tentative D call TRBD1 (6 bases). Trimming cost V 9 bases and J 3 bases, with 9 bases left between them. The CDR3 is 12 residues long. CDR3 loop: CASGQSNQPQHF. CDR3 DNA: TGTGCCAGTGGACAGTCCAATCAGCCCCAGCATTTT.

CDR3 protein: CASSTVRSTGELFF. The DNA of the CDR3 is TGTGCCAGCAGTACAGTAAGGAGCACCGGGGAGCTGTTTTTT. The chain combines TRBV2 with TRBJ2-2; D gene ambiguous. The CDR3 has 14 residues. The V gene's germline CDR1 is SNHLY and CDR2 FYNNEI. Deletions cut 5 bases from V and 4 bases from J, with 11 bases between.

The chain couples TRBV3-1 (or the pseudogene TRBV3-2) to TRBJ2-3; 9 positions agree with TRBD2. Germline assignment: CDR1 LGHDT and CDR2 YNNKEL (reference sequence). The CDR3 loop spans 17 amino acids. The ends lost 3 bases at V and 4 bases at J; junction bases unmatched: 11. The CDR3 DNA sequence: TGTGCCAGCAGCCAGGACAGCGGGAGGAGGTTCTCAGATACGCAGTATTTT. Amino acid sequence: CASSQDSGRRFSDTQYF.

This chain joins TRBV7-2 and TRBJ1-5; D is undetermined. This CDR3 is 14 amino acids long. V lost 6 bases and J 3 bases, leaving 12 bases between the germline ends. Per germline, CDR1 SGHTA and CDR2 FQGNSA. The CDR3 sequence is CASSLRILNQPQHF. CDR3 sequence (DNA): TGTGCCAGCAGTTTACGGATCCTCAATCAGCCCCAGCATTTT.

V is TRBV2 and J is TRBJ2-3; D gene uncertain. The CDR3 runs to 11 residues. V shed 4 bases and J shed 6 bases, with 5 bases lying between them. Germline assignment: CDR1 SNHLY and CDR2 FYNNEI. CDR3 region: CASSAADTQYF. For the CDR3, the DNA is TGTGCCAGCAGTGCAGCGGATACGCAGTATTTT.

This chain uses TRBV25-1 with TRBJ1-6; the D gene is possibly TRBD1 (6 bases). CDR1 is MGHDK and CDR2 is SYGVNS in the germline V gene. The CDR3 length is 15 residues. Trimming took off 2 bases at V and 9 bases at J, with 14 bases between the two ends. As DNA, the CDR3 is TGTGCCAGCAGTGAAATGGGGGGGCCGGGTTCACCCCTCCACTTT. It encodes CASSEMGGPGSPLHF.

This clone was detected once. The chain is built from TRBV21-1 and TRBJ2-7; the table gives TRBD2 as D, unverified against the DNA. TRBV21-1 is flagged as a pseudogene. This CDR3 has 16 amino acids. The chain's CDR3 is CASSKEGEASSYEQYF. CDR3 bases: TGTGCCAGCAGCAAAGAGGGAGAGGCGAGCTCCTACGAGCAGTACTTC.

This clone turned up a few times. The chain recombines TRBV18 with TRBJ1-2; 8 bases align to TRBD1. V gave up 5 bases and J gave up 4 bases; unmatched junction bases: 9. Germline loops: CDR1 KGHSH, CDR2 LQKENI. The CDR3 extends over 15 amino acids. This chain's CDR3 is CASSTGQGQFYGYTF. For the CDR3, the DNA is TGTGCCAGCTCAACAGGACAGGGTCAGTTCTATGGCTACACCTTC.

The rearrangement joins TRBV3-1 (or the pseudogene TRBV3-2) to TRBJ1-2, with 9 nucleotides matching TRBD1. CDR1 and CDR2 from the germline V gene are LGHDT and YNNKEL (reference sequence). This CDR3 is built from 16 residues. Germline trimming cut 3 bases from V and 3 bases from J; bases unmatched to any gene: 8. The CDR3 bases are TGTGCCAGCAGCCATGTACAGGGGGCTGGGGACTATGGCTACACCTTC. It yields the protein CASSHVQGAGDYGYTF.

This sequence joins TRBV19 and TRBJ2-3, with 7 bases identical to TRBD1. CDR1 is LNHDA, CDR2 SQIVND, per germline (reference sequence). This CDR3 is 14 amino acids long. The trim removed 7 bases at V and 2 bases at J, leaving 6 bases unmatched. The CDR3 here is CASTRTGDTDTQYF. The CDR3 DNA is TGTGCCAGTACCCGGACAGGAGACACAGATACGCAGTATTTT.

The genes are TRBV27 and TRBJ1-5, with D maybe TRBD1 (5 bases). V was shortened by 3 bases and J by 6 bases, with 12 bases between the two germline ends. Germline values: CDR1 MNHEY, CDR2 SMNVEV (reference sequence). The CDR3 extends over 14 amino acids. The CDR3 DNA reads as TGTGCCAGCAGTTTTGGGCAGGGTGGTCAGCCCCAGCATTTT. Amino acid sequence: CASSFGQGGQPQHF.

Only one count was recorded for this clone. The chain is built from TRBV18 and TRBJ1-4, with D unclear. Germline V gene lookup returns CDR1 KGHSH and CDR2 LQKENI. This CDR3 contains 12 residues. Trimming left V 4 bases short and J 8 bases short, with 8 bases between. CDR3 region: CASSLTSEKLFF. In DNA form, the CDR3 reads TGTGCCAGCTCACTGACCTCCGAAAAACTGTTTTTT.

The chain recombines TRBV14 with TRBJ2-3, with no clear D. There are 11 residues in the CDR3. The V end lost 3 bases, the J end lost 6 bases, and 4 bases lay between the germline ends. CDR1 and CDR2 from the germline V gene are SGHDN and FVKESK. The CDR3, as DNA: TGTGCCAGCAGCCATAGGGATACGCAGTATTTT. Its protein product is CASSHRDTQYF.

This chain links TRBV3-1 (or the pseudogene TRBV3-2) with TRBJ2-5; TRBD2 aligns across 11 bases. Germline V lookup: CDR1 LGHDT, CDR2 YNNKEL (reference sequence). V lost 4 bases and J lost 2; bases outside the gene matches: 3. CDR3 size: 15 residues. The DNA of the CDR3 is TGTGCCAGCAGCCTCAGGACTAGCGGGCAAGAGACCCAGTACTTC. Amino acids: CASSLRTSGQETQYF.